Presented here are 18 T cell receptor beta chains from one specimen sequenced in a study of cytomegalovirus exposure and HLA in healthy donors. The PCR had 60 Vbeta and 13 Jbeta primers. TCRdb's table, derived via immunoSEQ multiplex PCR, lists solely in-frame clones and lacks some. The sample has about 160,000 clones, roughly 80% seen once. The material sequenced was PBMCs. Receptor source: a male donor in good health and CMV-seropositive.

The chain carries TRBV4-3 and TRBJ2-3; no firm D call. V was clipped by 1 base and J by 5 bases, with 16 bases between them. CDR1 LGHNA and CDR2 YSLEER come from the germline V gene. The CDR3 covers 16 residues. The CDR3 nucleotides are TGCGCCAGCAGCCAAGGCCCAGCGTTCATGGGAGATACGCAGTATTTT. The encoded protein is CASSQGPAFMGDTQYF.

V usage is TRBV28 and J usage is TRBJ2-7, with TRBD1 matching 7 bases. The CDR3 spans 15 residues. The trim removed 6 bases at V and 2 bases at J, leaving 10 bases unmatched. In germline, CDR1 is MDHEN, CDR2 SYDVKM. The CDR3 loop reads CASRTAGTETYEQYF. The CDR3 DNA is TGTGCCAGCAGGACAGCCGGGACAGAGACCTACGAGCAGTACTTC.

The chain uses TRBV18 and TRBJ2-5, with D possibly being TRBD2 (6 bases). The CDR3 extends over 15 amino acids. Trimming cost V 1 base and J 2 bases, with 11 bases left between them. CDR1 and CDR2 (germline): KGHSH, LQKENI. CDR3 amino acids: CASSPRSGSQETQYF. The CDR3 DNA is TGTGCCAGCTCACCACGCAGCGGGTCGCAAGAGACCCAGTACTTC.

This chain links TRBV19 with TRBJ1-5; unclear D gene. With 3 bases removed from V and 3 bases from J, the gap between germline ends came to 12 bases. The CDR3 is 15 amino acids. CDR1 LNHDA and CDR2 SQIVND come from the germline V gene (reference sequence). CDR3 sequence (DNA): TGTGCCAGTAGTATGAACGGAGGCCCCAATCAGCCCCAGCATTTT. This encodes CASSMNGGPNQPQHF.

The rearrangement joins TRBV15 to TRBJ2-1; TRBD1 is a possible D gene (8 bases). Trimming removed 4 bases from V and 3 bases from J, with 16 bases in between. Germline CDR1 reads LNHNV; CDR2 reads YYDKDF (reference sequence). This CDR3 region has 16 residues. Here the CDR3 reads CATSIPGGTGYNEQFF. In nucleotides, the CDR3 is TGTGCCACCAGCATCCCCGGGGGGACAGGCTACAATGAGCAGTTCTTC.

The rearrangement links TRBV7-9 to TRBJ2-7; D perhaps matches TRBD1 (5 bases). V was trimmed by 5 bases and J by 5 bases, leaving 16 bases between them. This CDR3 comprises 14 residues. Germline CDR1 SEHNR, CDR2 FQNEAQ (reference sequence). The CDR3 loop reads CASSTQGRSHEQYF. CDR3 bases: TGTGCCAGCAGCACCCAGGGTAGGAGCCACGAGCAGTACTTC.

This clone was detected once. The V gene is TRBV7-9, the J gene TRBJ2-3, with D hard to call. This CDR3 is built from 15 residues. V lost 0 bases and J lost 2, with 9 bases in between. Germline CDR1 is SEHNR and CDR2 is FQNEAQ (reference sequence). The CDR3 DNA follows: TGTGCCAGCAGCTTAGCACGGAGCGCCACAGATACGCAGTATTTT. This translates into CASSLARSATDTQYF.

This rearrangement joins TRBV11-3 to TRBJ2-5; 13 nucleotides align to TRBD2. The ends lost 2 bases at V and 2 bases at J; junction bases unmatched: 2. This CDR3 region has 16 residues. Germline CDR1 is SGHNT and CDR2 is YENEEA. The CDR3: CASSLSLAGGQETQYF. For the CDR3, the DNA is TGTGCCAGCAGCTTATCACTAGCGGGAGGGCAAGAGACCCAGTACTTC.

This clone turned up a few times. DNA for the CDR3: TGTGCCAGCAACTTCGCCAGGACTAATGAAAAACTGTTTTTT. As protein: CASNFARTNEKLFF. This chain joins TRBV2 and TRBJ1-4; D remains ambiguous. This CDR3 has 14 amino acids. Germline V gene sequence: CDR1 SNHLY, CDR2 FYNNEI. V lost 7 bases, J lost 2 bases, and 11 bases lay in between.

The V and J genes are TRBV7-2 and TRBJ2-3; 7 bases are a match to TRBD2. Germline V gene sequence: CDR1 SGHTA, CDR2 FQGNSA. The CDR3 spans 16 residues. V was clipped by 2 bases and J by 0 bases; unmatched bases: 5. The CDR3 coding sequence is TGTGCCAGCAGCTTACTGGGGGGGGACAGCACAGATACGCAGTATTTT. It specifies CASSLLGGDSTDTQYF.

About this clone: Other DNA sequences in this sample translate to the same CDR3. The rearrangement links TRBV7-8 to TRBJ1-1; D not resolved. This CDR3 region has 14 residues. Looked up from germline, CDR1 is SGHVS and CDR2 is FQNEAQ. Between the trimmed V and J ends, which lost 5 bases and 4 bases, there was a span of 14 bases. The CDR3: CASSHRRLVTEAFF. The CDR3 region has the DNA TGTGCCAGCAGCCACCGGCGGCTGGTCACTGAAGCTTTCTTT.

The genes are TRBV6-1 and TRBJ2-7; the match to TRBD2 covers 7 bases. The CDR3 covers 14 residues. Germline trimming cut 6 bases from V and 3 bases from J; bases unmatched to any gene: 8. Germline values: CDR1 MNHNS, CDR2 SASEGT. This CDR3 reads CASRGLAEIYEQYF. CDR3 nucleotides: TGTGCCAGCAGAGGTCTAGCGGAGATCTACGAGCAGTACTTC.

The chain carries TRBV27 and TRBJ2-1; D possibly corresponds to TRBD1 (6 bases). The germline V gene encodes CDR1 MNHEY and CDR2 SMNVEV (reference sequence). Trimming cost V 0 bases and J 1 base, with 16 bases left between them. CDR3 length equals 18 residues. CDR3 loop: CASSLSRVTGTSYNEQFF. The CDR3 DNA reads TGTGCCAGCAGTTTATCGAGAGTGACTGGGACATCCTACAATGAGCAGTTCTTC.

CDR3 DNA: TGCGCCAGCAGCTTTCTTACCGGGACTAGCGGGGGCCCCCCCTACGAGCAGTACTTC. Its protein product is CASSFLTGTSGGPPYEQYF. The chain joins TRBV5-1 to TRBJ2-7, with 14 bases matching TRBD2. The CDR3 runs 19 residues. V dropped 2 bases and J dropped 2; count of bases not matched to a gene: 12. The germline V gene has CDR1 SGHRS and CDR2 YFSETQ.

The chain has TRBV4-3 and TRBJ2-1; tentative D call: TRBD1 (5 bases). The CDR3 length is 17 residues. Trimming took off 0 bases at V and 9 bases at J, with 21 bases between the two ends. Germline loops: CDR1 LGHNA, CDR2 YSLEER. In DNA form, the CDR3 reads TGCGCCAGCAGCCAAGAAAGTAGGGGATTTACAGGATTTGAGCAGTTCTTC. Its translation: CASSQESRGFTGFEQFF.

The chain links TRBV6-1 to TRBJ2-7; weak D call: TRBD2 (6 bases). Trimming stripped 0 bases from V and 1 base from J, with 13 bases between. The CDR3 totals 16 residues. Germline V CDR1 and CDR2: MNHNS, SASEGT. CDR3 protein: CASSEAWGGASYEQYF. The CDR3, as DNA: TGTGCCAGCAGTGAAGCCTGGGGCGGGGCATCCTACGAGCAGTACTTC.

This sequence joins TRBV6-5 and TRBJ2-7; D is possibly TRBD1 (6 bases). Trimming removed 0 bases at V and 5 bases at J, with 14 bases between. The V gene's germline CDR1 is MNHEY and CDR2 SVGAGI. This CDR3 has 15 amino acids. CDR3 amino acids: CASSYSGKKGDEQYF. The CDR3 DNA reads as TGTGCCAGCAGTTACTCGGGCAAAAAGGGGGACGAGCAGTACTTC.

The chain is built from TRBV7-9 and TRBJ2-6; TRBD1 is a possible D gene (5 bases). Germline assignment: CDR1 SEHNR and CDR2 FQNEAQ (reference sequence). V was shortened by 6 bases and J by 0 bases, with 9 bases between the two germline ends. This CDR3 spans 15 amino acids. CDR3 sequence: CASRPDSSGANVLTF. The DNA of the CDR3 is TGTGCCAGCAGACCCGACAGCTCTGGGGCCAACGTCCTGACTTTC.